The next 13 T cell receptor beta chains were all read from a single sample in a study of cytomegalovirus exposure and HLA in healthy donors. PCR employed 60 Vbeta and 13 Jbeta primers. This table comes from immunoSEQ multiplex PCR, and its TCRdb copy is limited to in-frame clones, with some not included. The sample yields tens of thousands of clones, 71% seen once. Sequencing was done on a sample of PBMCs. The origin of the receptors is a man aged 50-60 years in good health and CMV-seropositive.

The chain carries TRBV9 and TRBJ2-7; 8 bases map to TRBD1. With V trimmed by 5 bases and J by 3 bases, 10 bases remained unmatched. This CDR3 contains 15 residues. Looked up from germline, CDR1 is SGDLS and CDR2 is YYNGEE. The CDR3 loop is CASSPTTGVDYEQYF. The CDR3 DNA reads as TGTGCCAGCAGTCCAACGACAGGGGTCGACTACGAGCAGTACTTC.

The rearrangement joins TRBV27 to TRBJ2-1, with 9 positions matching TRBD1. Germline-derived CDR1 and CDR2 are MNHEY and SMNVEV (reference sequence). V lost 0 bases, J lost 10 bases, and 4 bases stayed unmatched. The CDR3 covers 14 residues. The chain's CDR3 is CASSLSTGGREQFF. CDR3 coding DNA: TGTGCCAGCAGTTTATCAACAGGGGGCAGAGAGCAGTTCTTC.

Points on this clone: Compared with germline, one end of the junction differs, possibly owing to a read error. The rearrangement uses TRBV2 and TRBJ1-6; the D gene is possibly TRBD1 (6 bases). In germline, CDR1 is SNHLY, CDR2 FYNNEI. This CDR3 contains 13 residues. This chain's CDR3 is CARQGTYNPPLHF. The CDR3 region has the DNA TGTGCCAGACAGGGCACCTATAATCCACCCCTCCACTTT.

The CDR3 DNA is TGTGCCAGCAGCTTTGGGACTAGGCCGGATACGCAGTATTTT. Translation gives CASSFGTRPDTQYF. The chain combines TRBV5-4 with TRBJ2-3; 8 bases line up with TRBD2. J was trimmed by 6 bases and V by 2 bases; bases with no gene match: 5. Germline V gene lookup returns CDR1 SGHNT and CDR2 YYREEE (reference sequence). There are 14 residues in the CDR3.

The CDR3 reads CASSEASGGATDTQYF. Here the CDR3 DNA reads TGTGCCAGCAGTGAAGCTAGCGGGGGGGCCACAGATACGCAGTATTTT. The chain couples TRBV6-1 to TRBJ2-3, with TRBD2 matching 11 bases. After removal of 0 bases from V and 2 bases from J, the junction contained 1 base not matched to a gene. CDR1 is MNHNS, CDR2 SASEGT, per germline. The CDR3 totals 16 residues.

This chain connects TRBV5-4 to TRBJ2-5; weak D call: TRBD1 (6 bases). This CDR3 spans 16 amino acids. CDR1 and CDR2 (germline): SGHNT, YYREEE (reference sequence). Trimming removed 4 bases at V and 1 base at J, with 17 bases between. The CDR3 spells CASSPTGNRAQETQYF. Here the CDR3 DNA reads TGTGCCAGCAGCCCCACGGGTAACAGGGCCCAAGAGACCCAGTACTTC. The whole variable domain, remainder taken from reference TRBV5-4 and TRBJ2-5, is ETGVTQSPTHLIKTRGQQVTLRCSSQSGHNTVSWYQQALGQGPQFIFQYYREEENGRGNFPPRFSGLQFPNYSSELNVNALELDDSALYLCASSPTGNRAQETQYFGPGTRLLVL.

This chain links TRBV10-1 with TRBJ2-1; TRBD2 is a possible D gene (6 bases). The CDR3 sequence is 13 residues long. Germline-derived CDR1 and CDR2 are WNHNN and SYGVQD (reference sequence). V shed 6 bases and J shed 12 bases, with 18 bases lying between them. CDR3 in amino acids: CASSEGLSSGQFF. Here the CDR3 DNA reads TGCGCCAGCAGCGAGGGACTCTCGTCTGGGCAGTTCTTC.

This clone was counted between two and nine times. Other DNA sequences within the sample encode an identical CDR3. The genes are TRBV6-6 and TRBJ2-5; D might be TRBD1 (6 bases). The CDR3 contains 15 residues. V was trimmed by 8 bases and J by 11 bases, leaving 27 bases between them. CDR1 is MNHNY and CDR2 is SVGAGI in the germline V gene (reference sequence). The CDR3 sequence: CASGWGCRFPGTQYF. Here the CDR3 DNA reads TGTGCCAGCGGGTGGGGGTGTCGGTTCCCGGGGACACAGTACTTC.

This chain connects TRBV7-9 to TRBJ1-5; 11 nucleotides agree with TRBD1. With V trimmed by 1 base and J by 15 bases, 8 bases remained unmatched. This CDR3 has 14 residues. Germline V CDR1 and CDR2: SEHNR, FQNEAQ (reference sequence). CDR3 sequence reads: CASSLEGQGGSRHF. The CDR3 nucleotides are TGTGCCAGCAGCTTAGAGGGACAGGGGGGTTCCAGGCATTTT.

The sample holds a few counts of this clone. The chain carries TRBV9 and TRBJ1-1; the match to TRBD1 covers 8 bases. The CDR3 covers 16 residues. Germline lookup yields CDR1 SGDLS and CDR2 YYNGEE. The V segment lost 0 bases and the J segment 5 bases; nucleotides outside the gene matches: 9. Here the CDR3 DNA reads TGTGCCAGCAGCGTAGGGGCCGGGACAGGCGGTACTGAAGCTTTCTTT. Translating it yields CASSVGAGTGGTEAFF.

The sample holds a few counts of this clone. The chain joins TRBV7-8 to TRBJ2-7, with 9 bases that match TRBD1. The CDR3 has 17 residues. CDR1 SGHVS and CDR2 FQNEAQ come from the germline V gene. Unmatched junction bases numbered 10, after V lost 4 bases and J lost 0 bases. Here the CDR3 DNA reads TGTGCCAGCAGCTCTAGGTCTACGGGACAGGGCTCCTACGAGCAGTACTTC. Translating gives CASSSRSTGQGSYEQYF.

CDR3 amino acids: CASGSGAPDTQYF. CDR3 nucleotide sequence: TGTGCCAGCGGTAGCGGGGCCCCAGATACGCAGTATTTT. The chain employs TRBV2 and TRBJ2-3, with 8 bases fitting TRBD2. This CDR3 is 13 amino acids long. With 8 bases clipped from V and 4 bases from J, the junction kept 5 bases outside the gene matches. Germline V gene sequence: CDR1 SNHLY, CDR2 FYNNEI. Using reference TRBV2 and TRBJ2-3 for the parts outside the CDR3, the full variable domain is EPEVTQTPSHQVTQMGQEVILRCVPISNHLYFYWYRQILGQKVEFLVSFYNNEISEKSEIFDDQFSVERPDGSNFTLKIRSTKLEDSAMYFCASGSGAPDTQYFGPGTRLTVL.

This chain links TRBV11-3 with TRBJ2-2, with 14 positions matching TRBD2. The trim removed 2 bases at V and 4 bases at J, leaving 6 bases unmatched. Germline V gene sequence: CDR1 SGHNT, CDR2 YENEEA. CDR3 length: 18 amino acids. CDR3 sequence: CASSLIGTSGSFTGELFF. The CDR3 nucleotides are TGTGCCAGCAGCTTAATCGGGACTAGCGGGAGTTTCACCGGGGAGCTGTTTTTT.